The present T cell receptor beta chain was sequenced within a study of T cell responses to AZD1222 COVID-19 vaccine (dated by TCRdb to about 2021). Background for the entire study: AZD1222 recipients given second doses at about 4 weeks or at about 12 weeks were pooled, since spike-specific TCR depth and breadth were not found to differ between the two schedules. A total of 233 trial participants underwent TCR sequencing, of whom 207 had received two doses of AZD1222 and around 25 had received two doses of the MenACWY control vaccine. Trial participants were enrolled by age into 18-55, 56-69 and 70-plus year subgroups, with about 150, 27 and 61 TCR-sequenced participants respectively. On the study overall, not on this receptor specifically: Because no samples from the day 14 peak response were available, repertoires could be characterized only after the peak T cell response. Most participants were white British and females outnumbered males, and the authors suggested that clonal diversity may have been underestimated. Reportedly, close to half of the unique spike-specific TCRs recognized epitopes lying outside the regions that are mutated in the B.1.351 and B.1.1.7 variants. In the small 56-69-year group, the increase in depth fell short of significance, most likely because of low power. A significant rise in spike-specific TCR breadth and depth was observed after two AZD1222 doses relative to day 0 and relative to MenACWY recipients. Vaccine-associated CD4 TCRs spanned the whole spike protein, with dominant responses in regions 160-218 and 743-854. Conclusions about previously exposed vaccinees were limited because only six AZD1222 recipients were SARS-CoV-2 seropositive at baseline.

Germline trimming: 1 base from V, 9 bases from J; junction bases outside gene matches: 5. From the germline V gene, CDR1 is SGHVS and CDR2 is FNYEAQ. The CDR3 spans 14 residues, from the cysteine through the phenylalanine. The retained sequence is limited to the CDR3, 42 bases, with the frame set at the first base. The CDR3 regions of human TCRbeta chains were subjected to immunosequencing. The study's processing was this. TCRs in the repertoires were compared against a reference library of SARS-CoV-2-specific TCRs that had been generated with the MIRA antigen-specificity platform. Breadth was defined as the fraction of unique TCRs that were SARS-CoV-2-associated, and depth was defined as the fraction of total T cells that were SARS-CoV-2-associated. Using the MIRA data, each spike-specific TCR was assigned both to the spike region to which the TCR was reactive and to a CD4 or CD8 class. Log10-transformed breadth and depth values were compared by one-way ANOVA with Sidak's multiple comparisons tests. TCRdb carries this immuneACCESS record with in-frame sequences only. Its versions omit some clonotypes, under half of them owing to an unresolved V gene in the studies checked, with the rest unexplained. Clone size and V and J calls were adopted from that table, with D and trimming inferred from the DNA. The sample table lists 95,000 to 110,000 clones, over 90% of them with a count of one. Of the sample, less than 5% is held by the ten largest clones.

Turning to this clone: Its antigen remains unidentified. No per-base quality is available; no much larger clone lies one base away.

The sample's time point label, in plain terms: baseline before first vaccination. Vaccinee samples came from UK trials COV001 and COV002, including a single-blind randomized controlled phase 2/3 trial of AZD1222 (ChAdOx1 nCoV-19) in healthy adults. For TCRbeta chain sequencing, PBMC samples were collected from trial participants at day 0 and at day 28 after the second dose. The clonotype comes from an adult in good health. The material was peripheral blood, obtained on day 0 of AZD1222 vaccination. Recombination connected TRBV7-6 to TRBJ2-7, with TRBD2 identical over 11 junction bases. CDR3 reads: CASSLVVAGGSQYF. The nucleotide sequence is given as TGTGCCAGCAGCTTAGTGGTAGCGGGAGGGTCGCAGTACTTC.